This is a list of T cell receptor beta chains from one sample in a study of regulatory T cells. Using immunoSEQ multiplex PCR, the repertoire was profiled, and TCRdb retains in-frame clones only, with some absent. The sample contains approximately 9,000 clones, approximately 80% of which appear only once. The sample consisted of CD8+ T cells sorted from blood. Receptor source: a person under 35 with CD3G deficiency. Both conserved end residues are part of each CDR3. The D gene is left open where the match is weak. A row's size may be missing; if present it is once, few, many or a size class.

TRBV7-8	.	TRBJ2-7	TRBD1	TGTGCCAGCAGCCGGGGGGCCGGGACAGGGGGCGACGAGCAGTACTTC	CASSRGAGTGGDEQYF
TRBV27	.	TRBJ1-2	.	TGTGCCAGCAGTCCCGACAGGATTGGTGGCTACACCTTC	CASSPDRIGGYTF
TRBV14	.	TRBJ2-7	TRBD2	TGTGCCAGCAGCCCGGGGGGGTTCTACGAGCAGTACTTC	CASSPGGFYEQYF
TRBV5-1	.	TRBJ1-1	.	TGCGCCAGCAGCTTGACCCCCCTGGGCACTGAAGCTTTCTTT	CASSLTPLGTEAFF
TRBV6-1	few	TRBJ2-7	.	TGTGCCACCAAGGACTTCTCCTACGAGCAGTACTTC	CATKDFSYEQYF
TRBV6-5	few	TRBJ2-7	.	TGTGCCAGCAGTTACGCGCAGGGCTACGAGCAGTACTTC	CASSYAQGYEQYF
TRBV5-1	.	TRBJ2-3	.	TGCGCCAGCAGCTTGGCGGGGACAGATACGCAGTATTTT	CASSLAGTDTQYF
TRBV7-9	.	TRBJ2-1	TRBD2	TGTGCCAGCAGCTTAGTTCCTAGCGGGAGGCCTTACAATGAGCAGTTCTTC	CASSLVPSGRPYNEQFF
TRBV30	.	TRBJ2-7	.	TGTGCCTGGAGTCCCCAGGAATACTCCTACGAGCAGTACTTC	CAWSPQEYSYEQYF
TRBV28	.	TRBJ2-5	TRBD2	TGTGCCAGCAGTTCCCCCCGGACTAGCGGGTTAGAGACCCAGTACTTC	CASSSPRTSGLETQYF
TRBV6-1	.	TRBJ1-1	.	TGTGCCAGCAGTGGATCTGAAGCTTTCTTT	CASSGSEAFF
TRBV19	.	TRBJ2-1	.	TGTGCCAGTAGTCCCTCGGGCCGCAATGAGCAGTTCTTC	CASSPSGRNEQFF
TRBV27	.	TRBJ2-7	.	TGTGCCAGCAGTTTAGTTTTTGGGGACGAGCAGTACTTC	CASSLVFGDEQYF
TRBV28	.	TRBJ2-7	.	TGTGCCAGCAGTCCCCGGGACATGGGAGGGTGGGCATACGAGCAGTACTTC	CASSPRDMGGWAYEQYF
TRBV7-2	few	TRBJ1-1	.	TGTGCCAGCAGCTTAGTTCCAGCTATGAACACTGAAGCTTTCTTT	CASSLVPAMNTEAFF
TRBV11-2	.	TRBJ2-7	TRBD2	TGTGCCAGCAGCTTAAGCGGGGCCCTTACCTACGAGCAGTACTTC	CASSLSGALTYEQYF
TRBV4-1	.	TRBJ1-2	.	TGCGCCAGCAGCCTTTCCGAGGGATCATCGTATGGCTACACCTTC	CASSLSEGSSYGYTF
TRBV19	.	TRBJ1-4	.	TGTGCCAGTAGAGATCCTTTTAATGAAAAACTGTTTTTT	CASRDPFNEKLFF
TRBV5-1	.	TRBJ2-3	TRBD2	TGCGCCAGCAGCGGCGGACTAGCGGGGGGGCAAGATACGCAGTATTTT	CASSGGLAGGQDTQYF
TRBV6-1	.	TRBJ2-6	.	TGTGCCAGCAGTATTGACGGGGCCAACGTCCTGACTTTC	CASSIDGANVLTF
TRBV6-1	once	TRBJ2-7	TRBD2	TGTGCCAGCAGACTAGCGGGGGGGCCGGGTGAAGAGCAGTACTTC	CASRLAGGPGEEQYF
TRBV28	.	TRBJ2-7	.	TGTGCCAGCAGTCCGGCGACAGGAACCTACGAGCAGTACTTC	CASSPATGTYEQYF
TRBV11-2	.	TRBJ2-1	.	TGTGCCAGCAGCTGGCTAGATTCGAGTGAGCAGTTCTTC	CASSWLDSSEQFF
TRBV6-6	.	TRBJ1-2	.	TGTGCCAGCAGTCAGGGACTTTACCCCTATGGCTACACCTTC	CASSQGLYPYGYTF
TRBV29-1	.	TRBJ1-2	.	TGCAGCGTTAGTATAGGGGAGGGCTATGGCTACACCTTC	CSVSIGEGYGYTF
TRBV28	.	TRBJ2-7	TRBD2	TGTGCCAGCAGTTTATTTCCTAGCGGGACTGGGTACGAGCAGTACTTC	CASSLFPSGTGYEQYF
TRBV11-2	.	TRBJ2-1	.	TGTGCCAGCAGCCTAGCCTTCGGGGCTGAGCAGTTCTTC	CASSLAFGAEQFF
TRBV4-1	.	TRBJ2-7	TRBD1	TGCGCCAGCAGCCAAGATACGGGACAGGGGTACGAGCAGTACTTC	CASSQDTGQGYEQYF
TRBV6-1	.	TRBJ1-1	.	TGTGCCAGCAGTTTACCGGCCTTTCTGAACACTGAAGCTTTCTTT	CASSLPAFLNTEAFF
TRBV19	.	TRBJ2-2	TRBD2	TGTGCCAGTAGCGCGGTAGCGGGGCAGAACACCGGGGAGCTGTTTTTT	CASSAVAGQNTGELFF
TRBV19	.	TRBJ1-1	TRBD1	TGTGCCAGTAAGGCAGGGGGATCCCTGAACACTGAAGCTTTCTTT	CASKAGGSLNTEAFF
TRBV28	.	TRBJ2-3	.	TGTGCCAGCAGTTCGCTCCGGGACAAGGAGGCCAGCGATACGCAGTATTTT	CASSSLRDKEASDTQYF
TRBV28	.	TRBJ2-7	.	TGTGCCAGCAGTTTCGGAGAAGATCGCGAGCAGTACTTC	CASSFGEDREQYF
TRBV28	.	TRBJ2-1	.	TGTGCCAGCAGGGCGGGGTTCATATACAATGAGCAGTTCTTC	CASRAGFIYNEQFF
TRBV30	.	TRBJ2-5	.	TGTGCCTGGATGGAACGAATTGTATGCGAGACCCAGTACTTC	CAWMERIVCETQYF
TRBV6-6	.	TRBJ1-2	.	TGTGCCAGCGGGTCTAATGGCTACACCTTC	CASGSNGYTF
TRBV4-1	once	TRBJ2-7	TRBD1	TGCGCCAGCAGCCAAGAGTCCGGGACAGCCTTCTACGAGCAGTACTTC	CASSQESGTAFYEQYF
TRBV6-6	.	TRBJ1-1	.	TGTGCCAGCAGCTTGGACAGCGAAGCTTTCTTT	CASSLDSEAFF
TRBV19	.	TRBJ2-1	.	TGTGCCAGTAGTTCCACCCCCTGGGATGAGCAGTTCTTC	CASSSTPWDEQFF
TRBV7-9	.	TRBJ2-1	TRBD1	TGTGCCAGCAGCCTTAGGGACAGGGGACACTACAATGAGCAGTTCTTC	CASSLRDRGHYNEQFF
TRBV23-1	.	TRBJ2-7	.	TGCGCCAGCGGGGGTTTTTTCTTCGAAACCTACGAGCAGTACTTC	CASGGFFFETYEQYF
TRBV4-1	.	TRBJ1-5	.	TGCGCCAGCAGCCGACGGCTCAATCAGCCCCAGCATTTT	CASSRRLNQPQHF